What follows are 16 T cell receptor beta chains derived from one specimen sequenced in a study of blood T cells in healthy people across ages. Alongside a J-beta primer mix, a sample-barcoded 5' primer served in a second PCR lasting about 7 to 11 cycles. TCRdb reprocessed the 5' RACE reads via MiXCR and lists one record per CDR3 protein. The sample records over a million distinct CDR3 sequences, 42% being singletons. The sequenced sample was blood. The source is a woman aged 18-35 years in good health.

J is TRBJ2-1 and V is TRBV4-1; the D gene could be TRBD1 or TRBD2 (5 bases each). This CDR3 region has 12 residues. CDR1 MGHRA and CDR2 YSYEKL come from the germline V gene. V dropped 0 bases and J dropped 15 bases, with 12 bases sitting between them. CDR3 sequence: CASSQDGGVGFF. Written as DNA, the CDR3 is TGCGCCAGCAGCCAAGATGGGGGAGTTGGGTTCTTC.

This chain joins TRBV29-1 and TRBJ1-2; weak D call: TRBD1 (5 bases). The CDR3 is 11 residues long. CDR1 and CDR2 from the germline V gene are SQVTM and ANQGSEA. V lost 3 bases and J 7 bases, leaving 9 bases between the germline ends. CDR3 nucleotide sequence: TGCAGCGTTGACCAGGGTGGTGGCTACACCTTC. Residues: CSVDQGGGYTF.

This clonotype was seen many times. The V gene is TRBV3-1, the J gene TRBJ2-3; 7 bases are a match to TRBD2. Germline V gene sequence: CDR1 LGHDT, CDR2 YNNKEL (reference sequence). The V and J ends lost 6 bases and 2 bases, in that order; junction bases with no gene match: 8. There are 15 residues in the CDR3. Here the CDR3 DNA reads TGTGCCAGCAGACCCAGGGACTACCTCACAGATACGCAGTATTTT. Amino acid sequence: CASRPRDYLTDTQYF.

A few counts support this clonotype. The chain recombines TRBV3-1 with TRBJ2-5, with a tentative D call TRBD1 (6 bases). Trimming cost V 0 bases and J 5 bases, with 19 bases left between them. This CDR3 has 17 amino acids. Germline V gene lookup returns CDR1 LGHDT and CDR2 YNNKEL (reference sequence). Written as DNA, the CDR3 is TGTGCCAGCAGCCAAGATTCTGTCAGGAGTCAGGGGGAGACCCAGTACTTC. Its protein product is CASSQDSVRSQGETQYF.

On this clonotype itself: A read error may produce the germline difference seen at one junction end. This chain joins TRBV5-1 and TRBJ1-1, with 7 bases that match TRBD1. The CDR3 is 17 residues long. Per the germline V gene, CDR1 is SGHRS and CDR2 is YFSETQ. DNA of the CDR3: TGCGCCAGCAGCTTGAACAGGGGAAATGAGACCGACACTGGAGCTTTCTTT. Translating gives CASSLNRGNETDTGAFF.

The chain has TRBV28 and TRBJ2-7; 9 bases are a match to TRBD1. Germline lookup yields CDR1 MDHEN and CDR2 SYDVKM. V was pared by 8 bases and J by 4 bases, with 9 bases of the junction left unmatched. This CDR3 contains 14 residues. The CDR3 reads CASRWTGDRYEQYF. The CDR3 nucleotides read TGTGCCAGCCGATGGACAGGGGATAGGTACGAGCAGTACTTC.

The CDR3 reads CSYQGDGNYGYTF. The CDR3 DNA sequence: TGCAGCTATCAGGGAGACGGAAACTATGGCTACACCTTC. The V and J genes are TRBV29-1 and TRBJ1-2, with a weak D call TRBD1 (5 bases). This CDR3 is built from 13 residues. V lost 8 bases to trimming and J lost 2 bases, with 15 bases between them. Looked up from germline, CDR1 is SQVTM and CDR2 is ANQGSEA. Using reference TRBV29-1 and TRBJ1-2 for the parts outside the CDR3, the full variable domain is SAVISQKPSRDICQRGTSLTIQCQVDSQVTMMFWYRQQPGQSLTLIATANQGSEATYESGFVIDKFPISRPNLTFSTLTVSNMSPEDSSIYLCSYQGDGNYGYTFGSGTRLTVV.

This clonotype was observed a handful of times. Germline is not matched at one junction end, which may reflect a read error. This sequence joins TRBV29-1 and TRBJ2-5; D might be TRBD1 (6 bases). In germline, CDR1 is SQVTM, CDR2 ANQGSEA. This CDR3 spans 16 amino acids. DNA for the CDR3: TGCAGCGTTGACGGGGAACTGACAGGAAGGCAAGAGGCCCAGTACTTC. Translation: CSVDGELTGRQEAQYF.

This chain links TRBV6-5 with TRBJ2-7; D possibly matches TRBD1 or TRBD2 (5 bases each). Deletions cut 4 bases from V and 6 bases from J, with 16 bases between. This CDR3 comprises 14 residues. The germline V gene has CDR1 MNHEY and CDR2 SVGAGI. The CDR3 bases are TGTGCCAGCAGTTCCGGGCCCGGTGGGACCGAGCAGTACTTC. Protein: CASSSGPGGTEQYF.

The chain recombines TRBV20-1 with TRBJ1-2, with a tentative D call TRBD1 (6 bases). The CDR3 is 13 residues long. Trimming left V 3 bases short and J 5 bases short, with 13 bases between. Germline V gene sequence: CDR1 DFQATT, CDR2 SNEGSKA (reference sequence). The CDR3 loop is CSASRGDGYGYTF. The DNA of the CDR3 is TGCAGTGCTAGCAGGGGCGATGGATATGGCTACACCTTC.

The chain joins TRBV20-1 to TRBJ1-1, with D tentatively TRBD1 (6 bases). V lost 6 bases, J lost 3 bases, and 14 bases lay in between. The CDR3 runs to 13 residues. CDR1 DFQATT and CDR2 SNEGSKA come from the germline V gene (reference sequence). CDR3 region: CSAVDSPDTEAFF. In DNA form, the CDR3 reads TGCAGTGCGGTGGACAGCCCGGACACTGAAGCTTTCTTT.

Points on this clonotype: Mismatch with germline at one junction end may stem from a read error. The chain is built from TRBV3-1 and TRBJ2-3; possibly TRBD1 for D (6 bases). In germline, CDR1 is LGHDT, CDR2 YNNKEL (reference sequence). The CDR3 spans 14 residues. DNA for the CDR3: TGTGCCAACAGCCGCATGATACAGGGAGATACGCAGTATTTT. Its protein is CANSRMIQGDTQYF.

The chain couples TRBV4-1 to TRBJ2-2; 9 nucleotides align to TRBD1. The CDR3 consists of 16 residues. V trimming: 3 bases; J trimming: 7 bases; junction bases outside the gene matches: 9. The germline V gene has CDR1 MGHRA and CDR2 YSYEKL. CDR3 in DNA: TGCGCCAGCAGCCAGGAGGGACAGGGTTTTAGCGGGGAGCTGTTTTTT. This codes for CASSQEGQGFSGELFF.

This chain connects TRBV6-5 to TRBJ1-1, with TRBD1 as a possible D gene (5 bases). The CDR3 contains 13 residues. CDR1 and CDR2 from the germline V gene are MNHEY and SVGAGI. The V and J ends lost 7 bases and 5 bases respectively, with 14 bases between them. The CDR3 is CASIGGGGTEAFF. For the CDR3, the DNA is TGTGCCAGCATAGGCGGGGGGGGAACTGAAGCTTTCTTT.

The J gene is TRBJ2-5, the V gene TRBV11-2; no clear D gene. This CDR3 is built from 14 residues. CDR1 is SGHAT, CDR2 FQNNGV, per germline. V lost 0 bases and J lost 0, with 5 bases in between. The CDR3 here is CASSLEGNQETQYF. The CDR3 region has the DNA TGTGCCAGCAGCTTAGAGGGCAACCAAGAGACCCAGTACTTC. The full variable domain, with the rest looked up from reference TRBV11-2 and TRBJ2-5, is EAGVAQSPRYKIIEKRQSVAFWCNPISGHATLYWYQQILGQGPKLLIQFQNNGVVDDSQLPKDRFSAERLKGVDSTLKIQPAKLEDSAVYLCASSLEGNQETQYFGPGTRLLVL.

This chain uses TRBV6-5 with TRBJ2-3; the D gene is possibly TRBD2 (5 bases). Trimming left V 7 bases short and J 5 bases short, with 13 bases between. Germline lookup yields CDR1 MNHEY and CDR2 SVGAGI. The CDR3 is made up of 13 amino acids. The CDR3: CASMHSGGDTQYF. CDR3 bases: TGTGCCAGCATGCACAGCGGAGGAGATACGCAGTATTTT.